This is a list of T cell receptor beta chains from one sample in a study of STAT5B mutations in CD4+ large granular lymphocyte leukemia. This table comes from immunoSEQ multiplex PCR, and its TCRdb copy is limited to in-frame clones, with some not included. This table holds 20,000 or so clones, approximately 84% found once. Sequences were obtained from CD4+ T cells from blood buffy coats. The receptors here all came from a human donor in good health. Both conserved end residues are part of each CDR3. D genes are given only for firm matches. Clone size, where shown, is once, few, many, or a class for clones that have expanded.

len: 14
abundance: -
j_gene: TRBJ2-2
d_gene: -
v_gene: TRBV2
CDR3aa: CASRGTDNTGELFF
CDR3nt: TGTGCCAGCAGGGGGACGGATAACACCGGGGAGCTGTTTTTT

len: 13
abundance: -
j_gene: TRBJ2-5
d_gene: -
v_gene: TRBV7-8
CDR3aa: CASRWGPQETQYF
CDR3nt: TGTGCCAGCAGGTGGGGGCCCCAAGAGACCCAGTACTTC

len: 14
abundance: -
j_gene: TRBJ1-1
d_gene: TRBD1
v_gene: TRBV19
CDR3aa: CATRDRHMNTEAFF
CDR3nt: TGTGCCACCCGGGACAGACACATGAACACTGAAGCTTTCTTT

len: 15
abundance: -
j_gene: TRBJ2-7
d_gene: TRBD1
v_gene: TRBV11-2
CDR3aa: CASSLADRGPYEQYF
CDR3nt: TGTGCCAGCAGCTTGGCGGACAGGGGGCCCTACGAGCAGTACTTC

len: 14
abundance: -
j_gene: TRBJ2-3
d_gene: TRBD1
v_gene: TRBV5-4
CDR3aa: CASSFDRVADTQYF
CDR3nt: TGTGCCAGCAGCTTTGACAGGGTTGCAGATACGCAGTATTTT

len: 15
abundance: -
j_gene: TRBJ1-6
d_gene: TRBD1
v_gene: TRBV5-6
CDR3aa: CASSLVDRGQSPLHF
CDR3nt: TGTGCCAGCAGCTTGGTGGACAGGGGGCAATCACCCCTCCACTTT

len: 12
abundance: few
j_gene: TRBJ1-2
d_gene: -
v_gene: TRBV30
CDR3aa: CAWSTNFYGYTF
CDR3nt: TGTGCCTGGAGTACCAACTTCTATGGCTACACCTTC

len: 18
abundance: -
j_gene: TRBJ2-6
d_gene: TRBD1
v_gene: TRBV27
CDR3aa: CASSSPTQGRGGANVLTF
CDR3nt: TGTGCCAGCAGCTCCCCAACACAGGGGCGAGGAGGGGCCAACGTCCTGACTTTC

len: 14
abundance: few
j_gene: TRBJ1-2
d_gene: -
v_gene: TRBV4-1
CDR3aa: CASSQDRGTYGYTF
CDR3nt: TGCGCCAGCAGCCAAGATCGCGGGACCTATGGCTACACCTTC

len: 8
abundance: -
j_gene: TRBJ1-2
d_gene: -
v_gene: TRBV10-3
CDR3aa: CAIGGYTF
CDR3nt: TGTGCCATTGGCGGCTACACCTTC

len: 16
abundance: -
j_gene: TRBJ2-7
d_gene: -
v_gene: TRBV11-2
CDR3aa: CASSLGGRNGAYEQYF
CDR3nt: TGTGCCAGCAGCTTAGGAGGGAGAAATGGGGCCTACGAGCAGTACTTC

len: 15
abundance: -
j_gene: TRBJ2-3
d_gene: TRBD2
v_gene: TRBV5-6
CDR3aa: CASSVLAGGSDTQYF
CDR3nt: TGTGCCAGCAGCGTTCTAGCGGGAGGGTCAGATACGCAGTATTTT

len: 12
abundance: few
j_gene: TRBJ1-1
d_gene: -
v_gene: TRBV2
CDR3aa: CASSEGWTEAFF
CDR3nt: TGTGCCAGCAGCGAGGGGTGGACTGAAGCTTTCTTT

len: 14
abundance: -
j_gene: TRBJ2-4
d_gene: -
v_gene: TRBV2
CDR3aa: CASSETGDRTIQYF
CDR3nt: TGTGCCAGCAGTGAAACAGGAGACAGGACGATTCAGTACTTC

len: 15
abundance: -
j_gene: TRBJ2-5
d_gene: -
v_gene: TRBV6-5
CDR3aa: CASSYSSPGRRTQYF
CDR3nt: TGTGCCAGCAGTTACTCGAGTCCAGGGCGCAGGACCCAGTACTTC

len: 16
abundance: -
j_gene: TRBJ2-6
d_gene: -
v_gene: TRBV10-1
CDR3aa: CASSLLRNSGANVLTF
CDR3nt: TGCGCCAGCAGTTTACTAAGAAACTCTGGGGCCAACGTCCTGACTTTC

len: 17
abundance: once
j_gene: TRBJ2-1
d_gene: TRBD2
v_gene: TRBV5-8
CDR3aa: CASSFIGGGSSYNEQFF
CDR3nt: TGTGCCAGCAGCTTCATAGGTGGCGGGAGCTCCTACAATGAGCAGTTCTTC

len: 14
abundance: -
j_gene: TRBJ2-2
d_gene: -
v_gene: TRBV9
CDR3aa: CASSPNINTGELFF
CDR3nt: TGTGCCAGCAGCCCCAATATAAACACCGGGGAGCTGTTTTTT

len: 17
abundance: -
j_gene: TRBJ2-7
d_gene: -
v_gene: TRBV18
CDR3aa: CASSRGGGTGTGYEQYF
CDR3nt: TGTGCCAGCTCCCGAGGGGGCGGGACCGGGACGGGCTACGAGCAGTACTTC

len: 14
abundance: once
j_gene: TRBJ1-5
d_gene: TRBD1
v_gene: TRBV2
CDR3aa: CASSESLQGGSQHF
CDR3nt: TGTGCCAGCAGTGAATCTCTGCAGGGGGGGTCCCAGCATTTT

len: 14
abundance: -
j_gene: TRBJ1-4
d_gene: TRBD1
v_gene: TRBV5-4
CDR3aa: CASRRTGSNEKLFF
CDR3nt: TGTGCCAGCAGAAGGACAGGGTCGAATGAAAAACTGTTTTTT

len: 13
abundance: -
j_gene: TRBJ2-7
d_gene: -
v_gene: TRBV30
CDR3aa: CAWSVGRGFEQYF
CDR3nt: TGTGCCTGGAGTGTGGGGAGGGGGTTCGAGCAGTACTTC

len: 16
abundance: -
j_gene: TRBJ1-5
d_gene: -
v_gene: TRBV18
CDR3aa: CASSPVRGHSNQPQHF
CDR3nt: TGTGCCAGCTCACCCGTTAGGGGTCATAGCAATCAGCCCCAGCATTTT